The 28 T cell receptor beta chains reported below all come from one sample, sequenced in a study of blood T cell repertoires in COVID-19. Repertoires were generated with immunoSEQ multiplex PCR, while TCRdb's copy carries only in-frame clones and drops some. Seen here are 250,000 to 300,000 clones, under 90% observed once, and the top ten hold around 2.9%. The specimen sequenced was peripheral blood. These receptors all come from an older woman with active or convalescent COVID-19.

The genes are TRBV6-5 and TRBJ1-5; no clear D gene. The CDR3 extends over 13 amino acids. Trimming removed 5 bases at V and 7 bases at J, with 12 bases between. CDR1 is MNHEY, CDR2 SVGAGI, per germline. This CDR3 reads CASSRDLRQPQHF. The CDR3 DNA reads TGTGCCAGCAGTCGCGACCTGCGGCAGCCCCAGCATTTT.

The chain is built from TRBV11-2 and TRBJ1-6; perhaps TRBD1 as D (5 bases). Trimming removed 7 bases at V and 9 bases at J, with 19 bases between. There are 15 residues in the CDR3. CDR1 SGHAT and CDR2 FQNNGV come from the germline V gene. The CDR3: CASTTPRAYGSPLHF. CDR3 DNA sequence: TGTGCCAGCACAACCCCCAGGGCATACGGTTCACCCCTCCACTTT.

V usage is TRBV11-2 and J usage is TRBJ1-2, with D perhaps TRBD1 (6 bases). The length of the CDR3 is 15 residues. The V end was cut by 3 bases, the J end by 4 bases, with 15 bases between. The germline CDR1 and CDR2 sequences are SGHAT and FQNNGV. CDR3 loop: CASSLGPTGIYGYTF. In nucleotides, the CDR3 is TGTGCCAGCAGCTTGGGACCGACAGGAATCTATGGCTACACCTTC.

The rearrangement links TRBV6-4 to TRBJ1-6, with TRBD1 as a possible D gene (6 bases). Per the germline V gene, CDR1 is MRHNA and CDR2 is SNTAGT. V gave up 0 bases and J gave up 6 bases, with 12 bases separating them. The CDR3 covers 16 residues. DNA of the CDR3: TGTGCCAGCAGTGACTCTGAGGACAGTCCTAATTCACCCCTCCACTTT. Amino acids: CASSDSEDSPNSPLHF.

This clone was counted a few times. The chain combines TRBV7-2 with TRBJ1-6, with D tentatively TRBD1 (6 bases). Per germline, CDR1 SGHTA and CDR2 FQGNSA. V dropped 8 bases and J dropped 10 bases, with 24 bases sitting between them. The length of the CDR3 is 16 residues. CDR3: CASGGAGSNLGSPLHF. In nucleotides, the CDR3 is TGTGCCAGCGGGGGGGCAGGGTCGAACCTGGGCTCACCCCTCCACTTT.

The J gene is TRBJ1-6, the V gene TRBV10-3, with D possibly TRBD1 on 6 matching bases. The CDR3 is made up of 20 amino acids. V shed 6 bases and J shed 2 bases, with 26 bases lying between them. Per the germline V gene, CDR1 is ENHRY and CDR2 is SYGVKD. This CDR3 reads CAISAPSSTGSGPYNSPLHF. CDR3 in DNA: TGTGCCATCAGCGCCCCTTCTTCTACAGGGAGTGGGCCCTATAATTCACCCCTCCACTTT.

This clone has just a few counts. The chain's CDR3 is CASSLRGLGWIGELFF. DNA for the CDR3: TGTGCCAGCAGCCTCAGGGGTCTAGGTTGGATCGGGGAGCTGTTTTTT. V and J are TRBV3-1 (or the pseudogene TRBV3-2) and TRBJ2-2, with a possible D match to TRBD1 (6 bases). Germline CDR1 and CDR2: LGHDT and YNNKEL (reference sequence). The CDR3 has 16 residues. Trimming cost V 4 bases and J 7 bases, with 19 bases left between them.

V usage is TRBV2 and J usage is TRBJ1-1, with 9 bases fitting TRBD1. V shed 1 base, J shed 1 base, and the junction held 7 bases outside the gene matches. This CDR3 comprises 17 residues. In germline, CDR1 is SNHLY, CDR2 FYNNEI. CDR3 sequence: CASSEGPYRGRNTEAFF. The CDR3 coding sequence is TGTGCCAGCAGTGAAGGGCCCTACAGGGGGCGGAACACTGAAGCTTTCTTT.

The rearrangement uses TRBV7-2 and TRBJ1-2, with D tentatively TRBD1 (5 bases). The CDR3 sequence is 14 residues long. V was shortened by 0 bases and J by 5 bases, with 10 bases between the two germline ends. In germline, CDR1 is SGHTA, CDR2 FQGNSA. The CDR3, as DNA: TGTGCCAGCAGCTTAGCAGACAGTTGGTATGGCTACACCTTC. Translation gives CASSLADSWYGYTF. Supplemented by reference TRBV7-2 and TRBJ1-2, the full variable domain reads GAGVSQSPSNKVTEKGKDVELRCDPISGHTALYWYRQSLGQGLEFLIYFQGNSAPDKSGLPSDRFSAERTGGSVSTLTIQRTQQEDSAVYLCASSLADSWYGYTFGSGTRLTVV.

The gene calls are TRBV2 and TRBJ2-2; 8 bases are a match to TRBD1. V lost 5 bases to trimming and J lost 3 bases; unmatched junction nucleotides: 5. This CDR3 region has 15 residues. Germline V lookup: CDR1 SNHLY, CDR2 FYNNEI. DNA for the CDR3: TGTGCCAGCAGTAGGACAGGGAAGGACACCGGGGAGCTGTTTTTT. Translation: CASSRTGKDTGELFF. The full variable domain, rest sourced from reference TRBV2 and TRBJ2-2, is EPEVTQTPSHQVTQMGQEVILRCVPISNHLYFYWYRQILGQKVEFLVSFYNNEISEKSEIFDDQFSVERPDGSNFTLKIRSTKLEDSAMYFCASSRTGKDTGELFFGEGSRLTVL.

The genes are TRBV7-8 and TRBJ2-2, with 10 positions matching TRBD2. The V segment lost 5 bases and the J segment 3 bases; nucleotides outside the gene matches: 6. Looked up from germline, CDR1 is SGHVS and CDR2 is FQNEAQ. CDR3 length: 16 residues. CDR3 nucleotides: TGTGCCAGCAGCCGGAGCGGGGGGGCTTACACCGGGGAGCTGTTTTTT. This codes for CASSRSGGAYTGELFF. Variable domain in full (rest from reference TRBV7-8 and TRBJ2-2): GAGVSQSPRYKVAKRGQDVALRCDPISGHVSLFWYQQALGQGPEFLTYFQNEAQLDKSGLPSDRFFAERPEGSVSTLKIQRTQQEDSAVYLCASSRSGGAYTGELFFGEGSRLTVL.

V usage is TRBV7-3 and J usage is TRBJ1-3; D gene ambiguous. CDR3 length: 15 residues. Deletions cut 3 bases from V and 0 bases from J, with 9 bases between. Looked up from germline, CDR1 is SGHTA and CDR2 is FQGTGA. CDR3 sequence reads: CASSFGGSSGNTIYF. The CDR3 DNA follows: TGTGCCAGCAGCTTTGGCGGGAGCTCTGGAAACACCATATATTTT.

The sample holds one count of this clone. The rearrangement joins TRBV5-4 to TRBJ2-7; TRBD2 agrees at 9 bases. Trimming at V came to 5 bases and at J to 4 bases, leaving 10 bases not matched to a gene. The CDR3 has 15 amino acids. The germline V gene has CDR1 SGHNT and CDR2 YYREEE (reference sequence). CDR3 amino acids: CASSVGTSKVYEQYF. For the CDR3, the DNA is TGTGCCAGCAGTGTCGGGACTAGCAAAGTGTACGAGCAGTACTTC.

The rearrangement joins TRBV11-1 to TRBJ2-3; no clear D gene. CDR1 and CDR2 from the germline V gene are SGHAT and FQDESV (reference sequence). V lost 2 bases and J lost 0, with 12 bases in between. The length of the CDR3 is 16 residues. The CDR3 DNA is TGTGCCAGCAGCTTATACAAGAACCCTAGCACAGATACGCAGTATTTT. Amino acids: CASSLYKNPSTDTQYF.

The chain uses TRBV9 and TRBJ1-1; possible D gene TRBD1, 6 bases. This CDR3 is built from 15 residues. Trimming stripped 0 bases from V and 5 bases from J, with 14 bases between. Germline CDR1 SGDLS, CDR2 YYNGEE. The CDR3 DNA reads TGTGCCAGCAGCGTAGTGAACAGGGTGTCGACTGAAGCTTTCTTT. It codes for CASSVVNRVSTEAFF.

The rearrangement joins TRBV21-1 to TRBJ1-1; TRBD1 was called by the table and not checked on the DNA. TRBV21-1 is a documented pseudogene. The CDR3 is made up of 16 amino acids. CDR3 protein: CASSARDRDMNTEAFF. The CDR3 DNA sequence: TGTGCCAGCAGCGCCCGGGACAGGGATATGAACACTGAAGCTTTCTTT.

The rearrangement joins TRBV6-1 to TRBJ2-7, with TRBD1 matching 7 bases. J gave up 1 base and V 8 bases, and 8 bases lay outside the gene matches. The V gene's germline CDR1 is MNHNS and CDR2 SASEGT. The CDR3 is 14 amino acids. CDR3 nucleotides: TGTGCCAGCGTACAGGGGAGACGTTCCTACGAGCAGTACTTC. Protein: CASVQGRRSYEQYF.

The V call is TRBV2, the J call TRBJ1-5, with TRBD1 identical over 8 bases. CDR1 and CDR2 from the germline V gene are SNHLY and FYNNEI. The CDR3 runs 18 residues. J lost 0 bases, V lost 6 bases, and 13 bases had no gene match. As DNA, the CDR3 is TGTGCCAGCAGCGCCGGACAGGGCTACACCTTTAGCAATCAGCCCCAGCATTTT. Its translation: CASSAGQGYTFSNQPQHF.

The chain is built from TRBV5-4 and TRBJ2-5, with D uncertain. Germline assignment: CDR1 SGHNT and CDR2 YYREEE (reference sequence). The germline V and J ends were trimmed by 0 bases and 1 base, with 4 bases remaining between them. The CDR3 has 13 residues. CDR3 sequence (DNA): TGTGCCAGCAGCTTGGGACTCCAAGAGACCCAGTACTTC. Protein: CASSLGLQETQYF.

V is TRBV5-1 and J is TRBJ2-3; D might be TRBD2 (6 bases). From germline, CDR1 is SGHRS and CDR2 YFSETQ. The CDR3 length is 14 residues. V was clipped by 6 bases and J by 5 bases, with 16 bases between them. The CDR3 loop reads CASTSTSKVDTQYF. DNA of the CDR3: TGCGCCAGCACCTCGACTAGTAAGGTAGATACGCAGTATTTT.

The DNA of the CDR3 is TGCGCCAGCAGCCAAGATAGACAGGGGCACTATGGCTACACCTTC. Its protein is CASSQDRQGHYGYTF. The genes are TRBV4-1 and TRBJ1-2; 8 bases align to TRBD1. Unmatched junction bases numbered 3, after V lost 0 bases and J lost 3 bases. CDR3 length: 15 amino acids. Per germline, CDR1 MGHRA and CDR2 YSYEKL.

The rearrangement uses TRBV2 and TRBJ1-5; possibly TRBD1 for D (6 bases). The CDR3 runs 15 residues. CDR1 SNHLY and CDR2 FYNNEI come from the germline V gene. Trimming shortened V by 5 bases and J by 4 bases, and 15 bases separated the two germline ends. CDR3 bases: TGTGCCAGCAGTCCACATACTAGGGGGAATCAGCCCCAGCATTTT. Amino acid sequence: CASSPHTRGNQPQHF.

The CDR3 loop is CASSPPGQQETQYF. DNA for the CDR3: TGTGCCAGCAGCCCCCCAGGCCAACAAGAGACCCAGTACTTC. The J gene is TRBJ2-5, the V gene TRBV27; no firm D call. The germline V gene has CDR1 MNHEY and CDR2 SMNVEV (reference sequence). V was cut by 6 bases and J by 2 bases, with 13 bases left in between. The CDR3 is made up of 14 amino acids.

This chain connects TRBV6-6 to TRBJ2-7; tentative D call: TRBD2 (6 bases). The CDR3 covers 16 residues. Trimming removed 4 bases from V and 2 bases from J, with 18 bases in between. The germline gives CDR1 MNHNY, CDR2 SVGAGI (reference sequence). CDR3 loop: CASSLGGEDQTYEQYF. CDR3 sequence (DNA): TGTGCCAGCAGTTTGGGGGGAGAGGACCAAACCTACGAGCAGTACTTC.

The chain uses TRBV7-9 and TRBJ2-3; 10 bases are a match to TRBD2. CDR1 SEHNR and CDR2 FQNEAQ come from the germline V gene (reference sequence). The CDR3 is 16 amino acids. Trimming removed 5 bases from V and 2 bases from J; junction bases left unmatched: 7. The CDR3 nucleotides read TGTGCCAGCAGCCTCCGGACTAGCGGACTCACAGATACGCAGTATTTT. Its protein product is CASSLRTSGLTDTQYF. The full variable domain, its missing parts supplied by reference TRBV7-9 and TRBJ2-3, is DTGVSQNPRHKITKRGQNVTFRCDPISEHNRLYWYRQTLGQGPEFLTYFQNEAQLEKSRLLSDRFSAERPKGSFSTLEIQRTEQGDSAMYLCASSLRTSGLTDTQYFGPGTRLTVL.

The chain combines TRBV7-7 with TRBJ1-3; no firm D call. The V gene's germline CDR1 is SSHAT and CDR2 FNYEAQ (reference sequence). V lost 5 bases and J 1 base, leaving 12 bases between the germline ends. This CDR3 has 15 residues. The CDR3, as DNA: TGTGCCAGCAGCCCCCGAACGGGTTCTGGAAACACCATATATTTT. Protein sequence: CASSPRTGSGNTIYF.

The V gene is TRBV19, the J gene TRBJ1-1, with D possibly matching TRBD1 (6 bases). The CDR3 length is 13 residues. V gave up 6 bases and J gave up 5 bases, with 13 bases separating them. Looked up from germline, CDR1 is LNHDA and CDR2 is SQIVND (reference sequence). In DNA, the CDR3 is TGTGCCAGTAGCCGCAGGGGAATGACTGAAGCTTTCTTT. This gives the protein CASSRRGMTEAFF. Combining the CDR3 with reference TRBV19 and TRBJ1-1 gives the whole variable domain DGGITQSPKYLFRKEGQNVTLSCEQNLNHDAMYWYRQDPGQGLRLIYYSQIVNDFQKGDIAEGYSVSREKKESFPLTVTSAQKNPTAFYLCASSRRGMTEAFFGQGTRLTVV.

The rearrangement links TRBV5-1 to TRBJ1-6; TRBD1 matches 7 bases. Germline-derived CDR1 and CDR2 are SGHRS and YFSETQ. V was clipped by 2 bases and J by 8 bases; unmatched bases: 7. CDR3 size: 15 residues. The CDR3 spells CASSLRTGTDSPLHF. The CDR3 nucleotides read TGCGCCAGCAGCTTACGGACAGGAACCGATTCACCCCTCCACTTT.